This T cell receptor beta chain emerged from a study of blood T cell repertoires in COVID-19. In germline, CDR1 is SQVTM, CDR2 ANQGSEA. The CDR3 length is 15 residues. In the original processing: Reference gene primer amplification gave nucleated cell count estimates. The assay was immunoSEQ multiplex PCR, and TCRdb's table has in-frame clones only and misses some. D and trimming come from the DNA, and the V and J calls and clone size come from that table. The sample records about 380,000 clones, 70% to 85% being singletons. The sample taken for sequencing was peripheral blood. The origin of this receptor is a human donor with acute or convalescent COVID-19. The donor label of this sample is uncertain. The chain is built from TRBV29-1 and TRBJ2-1; a weak D match, TRBD1 (6 bases). CDR3 sequence reads: CSIRVRDTHYNEQFF. The CDR3 DNA follows: TGCAGTATTCGGGTCCGGGACACACACTACAATGAGCAGTTCTTC.